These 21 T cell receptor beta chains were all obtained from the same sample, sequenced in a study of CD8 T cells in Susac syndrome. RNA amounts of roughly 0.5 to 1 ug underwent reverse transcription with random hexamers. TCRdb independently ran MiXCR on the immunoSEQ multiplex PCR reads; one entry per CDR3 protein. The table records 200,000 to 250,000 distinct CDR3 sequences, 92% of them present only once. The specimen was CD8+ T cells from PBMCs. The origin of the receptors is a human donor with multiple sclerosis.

DNA for the CDR3: TGTGCCAGCAGCCAATCCCAGGGGGTTAGCTCCTACGAGCAGTACTTC. As protein: CASSQSQGVSSYEQYF. The chain has TRBV3-1 and TRBJ2-7, with 7 bases that match TRBD1. Germline V gives CDR1 LGHDT, CDR2 YNNKEL (reference sequence). The CDR3 sequence is 16 residues long. V lost 2 bases and J lost 0; bases outside the gene matches: 7.

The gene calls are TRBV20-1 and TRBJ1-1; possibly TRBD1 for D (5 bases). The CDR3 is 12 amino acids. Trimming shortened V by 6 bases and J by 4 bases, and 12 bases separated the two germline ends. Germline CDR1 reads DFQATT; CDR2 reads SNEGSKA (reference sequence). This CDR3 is CSATPGGTEAFF. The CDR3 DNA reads TGCAGTGCCACCCCGGGGGGCACTGAAGCTTTCTTT.

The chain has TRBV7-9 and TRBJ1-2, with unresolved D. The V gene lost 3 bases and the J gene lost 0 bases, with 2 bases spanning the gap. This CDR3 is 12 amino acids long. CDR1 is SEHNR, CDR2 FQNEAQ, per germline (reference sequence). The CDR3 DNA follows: TGTGCCAGCAGCTTGGCTAACTATGGCTACACCTTC. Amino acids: CASSLANYGYTF.

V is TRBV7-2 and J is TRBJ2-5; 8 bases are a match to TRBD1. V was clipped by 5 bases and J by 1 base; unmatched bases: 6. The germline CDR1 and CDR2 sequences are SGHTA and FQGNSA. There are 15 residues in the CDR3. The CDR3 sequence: CASSHWTGPQETQYF. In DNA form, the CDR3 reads TGTGCCAGCAGCCATTGGACAGGGCCCCAAGAGACCCAGTACTTC.

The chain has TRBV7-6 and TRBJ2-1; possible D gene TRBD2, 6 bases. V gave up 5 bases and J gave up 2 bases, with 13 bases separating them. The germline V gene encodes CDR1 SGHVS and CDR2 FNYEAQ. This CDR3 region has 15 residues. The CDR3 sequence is CASSPRPGAYNEQFF. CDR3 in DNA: TGTGCCAGCAGCCCGAGGCCGGGAGCCTACAATGAGCAGTTCTTC.

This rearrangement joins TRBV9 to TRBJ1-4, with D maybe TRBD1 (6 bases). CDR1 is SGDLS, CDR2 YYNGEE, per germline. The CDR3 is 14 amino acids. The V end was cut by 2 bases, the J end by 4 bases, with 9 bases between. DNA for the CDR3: TGTGCCAGCAGCGTTCAGGGGTATAATGAAAAACTGTTTTTT. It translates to CASSVQGYNEKLFF.

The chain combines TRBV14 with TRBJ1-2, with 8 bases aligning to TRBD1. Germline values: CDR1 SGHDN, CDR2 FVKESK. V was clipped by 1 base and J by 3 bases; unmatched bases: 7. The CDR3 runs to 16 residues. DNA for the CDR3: TGTGCCAGCAGCCAAGGGAATCAGGGGGCCTACTATGGCTACACCTTC. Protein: CASSQGNQGAYYGYTF.

CDR3 protein: CASSPGVTNEQYF. The CDR3 DNA reads TGTGCCAGCTCGCCAGGGGTAACAAACGAGCAGTACTTC. The V call is TRBV18, the J call TRBJ2-7, with D perhaps matching TRBD1 (6 bases). The ends were cut back, 6 bases at V and 5 bases at J, with 14 bases in the middle. CDR1 is KGHSH, CDR2 LQKENI, per germline. The CDR3 has 13 residues.

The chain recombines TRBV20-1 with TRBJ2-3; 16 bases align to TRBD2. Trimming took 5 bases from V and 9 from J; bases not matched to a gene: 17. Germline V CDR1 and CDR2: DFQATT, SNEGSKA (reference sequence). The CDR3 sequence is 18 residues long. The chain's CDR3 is CSAPESGTSGRAGGTQYF. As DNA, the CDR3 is TGCAGTGCTCCGGAATCGGGGACTAGCGGGAGGGCCGGGGGGACGCAGTATTTT.

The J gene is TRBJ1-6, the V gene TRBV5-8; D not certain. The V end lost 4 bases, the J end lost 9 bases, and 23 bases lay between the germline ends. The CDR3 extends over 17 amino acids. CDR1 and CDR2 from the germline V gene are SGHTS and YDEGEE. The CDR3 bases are TGTGCCAGCAGCCCCCGGGAGCTCAAGATGAGCGGTTCACCCCTCCACTTT. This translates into CASSPRELKMSGSPLHF.

Here the CDR3 DNA reads TGTGCCAGCAGTGAACTCAACCCCGAGCAGTACTTC. Protein sequence: CASSELNPEQYF. The rearrangement uses TRBV2 and TRBJ2-7; D ambiguous. Trimming pared 2 bases from V and 6 bases from J, leaving 8 bases between. The CDR3 runs to 12 residues. The germline V gene encodes CDR1 SNHLY and CDR2 FYNNEI.

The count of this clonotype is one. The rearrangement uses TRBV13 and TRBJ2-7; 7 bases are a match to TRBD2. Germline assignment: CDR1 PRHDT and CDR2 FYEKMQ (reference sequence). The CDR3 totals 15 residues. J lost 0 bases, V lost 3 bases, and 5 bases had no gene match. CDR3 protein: CASSFGRGNSYEQYF. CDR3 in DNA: TGTGCCAGCAGCTTCGGGCGGGGGAACTCCTACGAGCAGTACTTC.

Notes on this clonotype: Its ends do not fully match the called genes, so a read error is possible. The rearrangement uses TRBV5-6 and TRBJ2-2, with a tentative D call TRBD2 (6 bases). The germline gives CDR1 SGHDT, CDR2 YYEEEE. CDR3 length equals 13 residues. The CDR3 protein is CASTLGGAGELFF. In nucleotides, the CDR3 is TGTGCCAGCACCTTGGGGGGAGCCGGGGAGCTGTTTTTT.

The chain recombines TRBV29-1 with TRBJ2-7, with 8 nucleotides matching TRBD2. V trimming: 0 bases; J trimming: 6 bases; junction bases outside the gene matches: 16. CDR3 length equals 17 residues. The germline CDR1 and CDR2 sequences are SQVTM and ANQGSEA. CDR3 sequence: CSVEDGTRSWNSREQYF. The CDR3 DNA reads TGCAGCGTTGAAGATGGGACTAGAAGTTGGAATTCCCGCGAGCAGTACTTC.

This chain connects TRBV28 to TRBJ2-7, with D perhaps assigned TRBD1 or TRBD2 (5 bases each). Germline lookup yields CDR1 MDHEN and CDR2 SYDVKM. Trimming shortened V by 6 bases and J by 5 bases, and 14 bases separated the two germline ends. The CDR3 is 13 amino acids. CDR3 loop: CASRPPGSNEQYF. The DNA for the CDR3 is TGTGCCAGCAGACCCCCAGGGAGTAACGAGCAGTACTTC.

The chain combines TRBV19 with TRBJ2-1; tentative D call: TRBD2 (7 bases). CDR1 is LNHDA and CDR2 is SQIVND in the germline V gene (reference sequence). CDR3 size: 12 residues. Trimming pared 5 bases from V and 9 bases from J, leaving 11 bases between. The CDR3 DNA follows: TGTGCCAGTAGTTGGGGGGGCACTGAGCAGTTCTTC. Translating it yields CASSWGGTEQFF.

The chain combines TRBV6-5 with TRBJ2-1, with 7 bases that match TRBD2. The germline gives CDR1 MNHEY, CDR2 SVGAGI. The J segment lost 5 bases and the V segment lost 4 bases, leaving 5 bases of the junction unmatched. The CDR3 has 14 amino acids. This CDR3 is CASSFQRDNNEQFF. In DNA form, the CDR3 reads TGTGCCAGCAGTTTCCAGCGGGATAACAATGAGCAGTTCTTC.

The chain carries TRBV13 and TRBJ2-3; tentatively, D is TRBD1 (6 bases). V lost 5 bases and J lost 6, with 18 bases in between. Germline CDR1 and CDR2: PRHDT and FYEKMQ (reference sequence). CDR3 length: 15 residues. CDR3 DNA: TGTGCCAGCAGCCCCGGGGCTCACAGGGCGGATACGCAGTATTTT. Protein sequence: CASSPGAHRADTQYF.

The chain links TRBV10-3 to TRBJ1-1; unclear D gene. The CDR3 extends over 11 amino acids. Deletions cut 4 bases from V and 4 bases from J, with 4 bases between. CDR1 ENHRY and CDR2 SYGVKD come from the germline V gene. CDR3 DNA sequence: TGTGCCATCAGTGCTGGCACTGAAGCTTTCTTT. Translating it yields CAISAGTEAFF.

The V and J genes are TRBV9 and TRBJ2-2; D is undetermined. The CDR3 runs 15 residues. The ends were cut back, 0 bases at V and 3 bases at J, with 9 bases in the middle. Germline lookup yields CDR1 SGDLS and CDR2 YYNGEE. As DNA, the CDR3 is TGTGCCAGCAGCGTAGGAAAGGTACACACCGGGGAGCTGTTTTTT. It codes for CASSVGKVHTGELFF. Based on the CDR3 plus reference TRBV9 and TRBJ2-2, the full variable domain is DSGVTQTPKHLITATGQRVTLRCSPRSGDLSVYWYQQSLDQGLQFLIQYYNGEERAKGNILERFSAQQFPDLHSELNLSSLELGDSALYFCASSVGKVHTGELFFGEGSRLTVL.

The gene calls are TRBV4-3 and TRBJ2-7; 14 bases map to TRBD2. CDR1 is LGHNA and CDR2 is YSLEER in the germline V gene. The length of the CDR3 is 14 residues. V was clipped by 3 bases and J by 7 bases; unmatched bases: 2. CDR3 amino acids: CASSQGLAGDEQYF. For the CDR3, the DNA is TGCGCCAGCAGCCAGGGACTAGCGGGAGATGAGCAGTACTTC.